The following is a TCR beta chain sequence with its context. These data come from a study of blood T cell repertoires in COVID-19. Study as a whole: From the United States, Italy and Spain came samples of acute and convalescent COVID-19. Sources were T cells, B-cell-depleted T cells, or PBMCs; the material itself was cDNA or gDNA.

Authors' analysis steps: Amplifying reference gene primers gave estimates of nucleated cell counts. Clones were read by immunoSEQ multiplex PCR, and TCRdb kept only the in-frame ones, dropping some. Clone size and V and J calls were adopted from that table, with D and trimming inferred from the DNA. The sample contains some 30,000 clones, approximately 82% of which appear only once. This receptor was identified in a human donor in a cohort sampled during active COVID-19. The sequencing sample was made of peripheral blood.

In nucleotides, the CDR3 is TGTGCCAGCAGCTTAGACGGGCGGGGGGGCTCTGATGAGCAGTTCTTC. This codes for CASSLDGRGGSDEQFF. J is TRBJ2-1 and V is TRBV11-3; 9 nucleotides align to TRBD2. The germline V gene has CDR1 SGHNT and CDR2 YENEEA. Trimming took 0 bases from V and 8 from J; bases not matched to a gene: 8. The CDR3 length is 16 residues.